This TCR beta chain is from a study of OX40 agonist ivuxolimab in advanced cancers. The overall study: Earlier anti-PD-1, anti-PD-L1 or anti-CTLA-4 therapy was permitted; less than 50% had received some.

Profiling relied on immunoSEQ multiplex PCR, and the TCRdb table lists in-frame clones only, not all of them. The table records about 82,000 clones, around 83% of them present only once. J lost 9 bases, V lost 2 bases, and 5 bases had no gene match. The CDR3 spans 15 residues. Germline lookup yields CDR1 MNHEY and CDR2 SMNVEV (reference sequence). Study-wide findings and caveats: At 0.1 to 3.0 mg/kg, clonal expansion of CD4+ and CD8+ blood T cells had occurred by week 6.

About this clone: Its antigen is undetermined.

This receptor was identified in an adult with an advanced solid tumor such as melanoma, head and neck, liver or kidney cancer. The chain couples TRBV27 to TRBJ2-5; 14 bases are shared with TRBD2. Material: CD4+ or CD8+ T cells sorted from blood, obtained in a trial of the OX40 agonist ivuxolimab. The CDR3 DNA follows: TGTGCCAGCAGTTTAAAGGGGACTAGCGGGAGTTCCCAGTACTTC. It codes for CASSLKGTSGSSQYF.